This TCR beta chain was recovered during a study of early T cells in non-severe SARS-CoV-2 infection. Study-wide background: Unsorted whole blood bulk RNA was sequenced, with unpaired chains. Study results and limitations: Comparison of clonotypes with VDJdb favored anti-spike CD8 responses while missing private and CD4 specificities.

Individual cDNA molecules were tagged with unique molecular identifiers, the study reported. TCRdb re-called the 5' RACE reads through MiXCR, storing one row per CDR3 protein. The table records 55,000 to 65,000 distinct CDR3 sequences, over 13% of them present only once. CDR3 length: 14 amino acids. The trim removed 2 bases at V and 2 bases at J, leaving 4 bases unmatched. Germline CDR1 is DFQATT and CDR2 is SNEGSKA (reference sequence). There are many counts of this clonotype. Its target is unknown. Source: whole blood, taken at baseline. This rearrangement joins TRBV20-1 to TRBJ2-7; TRBD1 aligns across 9 bases. The TCR comes from an adult who was a healthcare worker with PCR-confirmed SARS-CoV-2 infection or an uninfected control (not recorded which). The CDR3 spells CSARNGQGTYEQYF. The CDR3 DNA sequence: TGCAGTGCTAGAAACGGACAGGGGACCTACGAGCAGTACTTC.